This T cell receptor (beta chain) was identified in a study of cytomegalovirus exposure and HLA in healthy donors. Study observations and caveats: Per a later analysis, 16,951 TCR beta sequences showed association with HLA alleles at 0.05 false discovery rate.

Worth noting for this clone: Its antigen is as yet unknown.

Germline V gene data show CDR1 as SGHRS and CDR2 as YFSETQ. The CDR3 covers 15 residues. V was pared by 3 bases and J by 6 bases, with 7 bases of the junction left unmatched. 60 Vbeta and 13 Jbeta primers were used in PCR. Sequencing was performed with immunoSEQ multiplex PCR; in TCRdb, only in-frame clones are kept and a portion is missing. The table records 140,000 or so clones, approximately 79% of them present only once. The chain recombines TRBV5-1 with TRBJ1-4; 8 bases are a match to TRBD1. The sequenced sample was PBMCs. The TCR originated in a woman aged 30 to 39 in good health and CMV-seronegative. The chain's CDR3 is CASSWDGTGDEKLFF. For the CDR3, the DNA is TGCGCCAGCAGCTGGGACGGGACAGGTGATGAAAAACTGTTTTTT.